The rows below give T cell receptor beta chains drawn from one sample of a study of T cells in Graves' hyperthyroidism and ophthalmopathy. TCRdb itself ran the multiplex PCR reads through MiXCR, one entry per CDR3 protein. This repertoire shows under 450,000 distinct CDR3 sequences, approximately 13% found once; its top ten account for about 20%. Sequenced sample: blood. The receptor set was obtained from a man in his thirties or forties with Graves' hyperthyroidism that later progressed to Graves' ophthalmopathy. The CDR3 runs from the conserved cysteine through the conserved F or W.

>TRBJ1-5|TRBV5-1
CASSFGGLSNQPQHF
>TRBJ2-7|TRBV5-1
CASSPRDPNYEQYF
>TRBJ2-5|TRBV5-1
CASTSSGGSETQYF
>TRBJ2-5|TRBV2
CASSETRGETQYF
>TRBJ1-6|TRBV18
CASSRQGQSNSPLHF
>TRBJ1-4|TRBV7-6
CASSQTNEKLFF
>TRBJ1-2|TRBV28
CATVGRMTDYGYTF
>TRBJ1-1|TRBV11-2
CASSLVGGLWSIETEAFF
>TRBJ1-2|TRBV28
CASSTGQGAYGYTF
>TRBJ2-4|TRBV7-2
CASSSRTKAKNIQYF
>TRBJ2-7|TRBV12-3/TRBV12-4
CASRPGQGYYEQYF
>TRBJ2-1|TRBV11-3
CASSSRDSPQFF
>TRBJ2-7|TRBV5-5
CASSISGPHYEQYF
>TRBJ1-1|TRBV19
CVSSPGRNTEAFF
>TRBJ1-5|TRBV7-9
CASSLLRDQPQHF
>TRBJ2-2|TRBV30
CAWSVLAGGGELLF
>TRBJ2-5|TRBV5-1
CASSLGPRETQYF
>TRBJ1-1|TRBV28
CASSLRHLTEAFF
>TRBJ1-1|TRBV11-3
CASSNRAGGRRFTEAFF
>TRBJ2-7|TRBV24-1
CATSGTYTVYEQYF
>TRBJ2-1|TRBV12-3/TRBV12-4
CASSWMLGLAEYNEQFF
>TRBJ2-2|TRBV5-6
CASARTSGGAGGELFF
>TRBJ2-1|TRBV5-1
CASSPPGLAGGGNEQFF
>TRBJ2-7|TRBV7-9
CASSGYAGKYEQYF
>TRBJ1-2|TRBV29-1
CSVGGQGGGYTF
>TRBJ1-2|TRBV5-1
CASSLATGGASGYTF
>TRBJ2-7|TRBV11-2
CASEREQYF
>TRBJ1-4|TRBV15
CATSPPEGSAEKLFF
>TRBJ2-3|TRBV30
CAWSVGIGGRDTQYF
>TRBJ2-5|TRBV6-5
CASSYSDSQETQYF
>TRBJ2-1|TRBV6-6
CASSYSTDGLAGWHEQFF
>TRBJ2-7|TRBV20-1
CSARDRRGYEQYF
>TRBJ1-2|TRBV12-3/TRBV12-4
CASSGDFYGYTF
>TRBJ2-7|TRBV7-2
CASSLPLRGPSSYEQYF
>TRBJ1-4|TRBV20-1
CSAREKGREKLFF
>TRBJ1-1|TRBV28
CASSLTRNTEAFF
>TRBJ1-6|TRBV12-3/TRBV12-4
CASSLADNSPLHF
>TRBJ1-6|TRBV27
CASSSALDMAFHSPLHF
>TRBJ2-1|TRBV30
CAWSDGDEQFF
>TRBJ2-2|TRBV12-3/TRBV12-4
CASSPGQGLTGELFF
>TRBJ1-2|TRBV12-3/TRBV12-4
CASSYTGQGATRGYTF
>TRBJ2-2|TRBV9
CASSSPLAGGYTGELFF
>TRBJ2-4|TRBV7-9
CASSLARRNIQYF
>TRBJ2-7|TRBV12-3/TRBV12-4
CASSLGVLYEQYF
>TRBJ2-7|TRBV7-2
CASSFYPGGDEQYF
>TRBJ2-3|TRBV30
CAWTSSDTQYF
>TRBJ2-1|TRBV20-1
CSATTSGVQSSYNEQFF
>TRBJ2-1|TRBV7-9
CASSLPGDEQFF
>TRBJ2-5|TRBV6-5
CASSYSGQGWETQYF
>TRBJ2-7|TRBV6-1
CASSEEAGQGYEQYF
>TRBJ2-1|TRBV27
CASSLLSPAGSSYNEQFF
>TRBJ1-2|TRBV7-9
CASSSRGGSWANYGYTF